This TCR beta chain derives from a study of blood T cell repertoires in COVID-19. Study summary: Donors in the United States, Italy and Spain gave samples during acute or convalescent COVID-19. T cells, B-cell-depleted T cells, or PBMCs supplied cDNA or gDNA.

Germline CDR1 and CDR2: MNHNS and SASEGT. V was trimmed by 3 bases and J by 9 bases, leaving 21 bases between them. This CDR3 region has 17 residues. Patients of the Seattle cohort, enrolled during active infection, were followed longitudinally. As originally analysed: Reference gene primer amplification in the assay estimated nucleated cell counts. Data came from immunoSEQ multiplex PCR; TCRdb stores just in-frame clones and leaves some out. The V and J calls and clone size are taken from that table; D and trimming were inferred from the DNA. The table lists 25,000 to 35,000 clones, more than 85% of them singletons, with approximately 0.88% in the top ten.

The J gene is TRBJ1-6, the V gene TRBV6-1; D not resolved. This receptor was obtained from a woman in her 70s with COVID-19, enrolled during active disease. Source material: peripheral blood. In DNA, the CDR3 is TGTGCCAGCAGTGAGGGAGTTAATAGTGCTTTCAGTTCACCCCTCCACTTT. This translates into CASSEGVNSAFSSPLHF.